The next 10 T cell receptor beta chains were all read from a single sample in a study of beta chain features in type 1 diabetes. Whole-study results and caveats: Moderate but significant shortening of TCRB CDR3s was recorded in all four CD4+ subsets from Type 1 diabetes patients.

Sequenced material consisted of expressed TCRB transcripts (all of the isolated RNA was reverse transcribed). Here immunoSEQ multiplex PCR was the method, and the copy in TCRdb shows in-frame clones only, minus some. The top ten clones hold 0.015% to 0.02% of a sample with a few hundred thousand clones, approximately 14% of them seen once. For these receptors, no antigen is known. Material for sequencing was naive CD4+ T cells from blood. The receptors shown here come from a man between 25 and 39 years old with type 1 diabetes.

CDR3 protein: CASGRENNQPQHF. CDR3 DNA sequence: TGTGCCAGCGGACGGGAGAACAATCAGCCCCAGCATTTT. This rearrangement joins TRBV2 to TRBJ1-5; no clear D. Germline CDR1 is SNHLY and CDR2 is FYNNEI. Trimming took 8 bases from V and 3 from J, leaving 11 bases between them. There are 13 residues in the CDR3.

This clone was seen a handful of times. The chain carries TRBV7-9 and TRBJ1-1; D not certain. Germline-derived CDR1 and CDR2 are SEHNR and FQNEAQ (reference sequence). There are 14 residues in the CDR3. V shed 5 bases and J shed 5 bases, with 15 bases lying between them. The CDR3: CASSLKEGGTEAFF. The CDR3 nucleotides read TGTGCCAGCAGCCTAAAAGAGGGCGGGACTGAAGCTTTCTTT.

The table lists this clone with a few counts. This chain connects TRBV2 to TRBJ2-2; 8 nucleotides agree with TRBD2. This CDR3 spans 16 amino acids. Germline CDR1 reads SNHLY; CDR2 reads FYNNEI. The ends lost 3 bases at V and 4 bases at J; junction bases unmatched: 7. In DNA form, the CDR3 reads TGTGCCAGCAGTGACGGCGGGAGGCAGGTCACCGGGGAGCTGTTTTTT. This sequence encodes CASSDGGRQVTGELFF.

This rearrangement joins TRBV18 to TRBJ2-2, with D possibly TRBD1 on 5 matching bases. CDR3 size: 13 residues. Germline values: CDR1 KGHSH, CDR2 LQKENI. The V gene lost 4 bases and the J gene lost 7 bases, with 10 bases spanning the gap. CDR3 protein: CASSRDRVGELFF. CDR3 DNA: TGTGCCAGCTCACGCGACAGAGTCGGGGAGCTGTTTTTT.

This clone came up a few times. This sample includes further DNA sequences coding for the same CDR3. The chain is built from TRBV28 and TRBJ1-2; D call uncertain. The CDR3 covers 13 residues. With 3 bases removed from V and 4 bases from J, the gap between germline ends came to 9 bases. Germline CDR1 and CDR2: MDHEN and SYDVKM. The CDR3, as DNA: TGTGCCAGCAGTTTGTCCGGGGTCTATGGCTACACCTTC. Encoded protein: CASSLSGVYGYTF.

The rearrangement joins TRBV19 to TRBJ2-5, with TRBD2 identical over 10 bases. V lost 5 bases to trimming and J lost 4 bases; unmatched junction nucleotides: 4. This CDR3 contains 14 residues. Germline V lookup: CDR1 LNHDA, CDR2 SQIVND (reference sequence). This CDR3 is CASSSSGRTETQYF. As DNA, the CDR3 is TGTGCCAGTAGTTCTAGCGGGAGAACAGAGACCCAGTACTTC.

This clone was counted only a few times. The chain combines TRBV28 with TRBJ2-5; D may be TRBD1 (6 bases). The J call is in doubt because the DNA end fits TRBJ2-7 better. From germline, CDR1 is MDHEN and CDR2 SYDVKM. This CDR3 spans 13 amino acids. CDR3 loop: CVVLGAPDYEQYF. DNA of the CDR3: TGTGTGGTTTTGGGGGCTCCCGACTACGAGCAGTACTTC.

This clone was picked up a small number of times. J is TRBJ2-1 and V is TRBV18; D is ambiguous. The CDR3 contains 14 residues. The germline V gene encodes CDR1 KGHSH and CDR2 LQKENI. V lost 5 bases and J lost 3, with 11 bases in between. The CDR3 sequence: CASSKTFDYNEQFF. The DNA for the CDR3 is TGTGCCAGCTCAAAAACATTTGACTACAATGAGCAGTTCTTC.

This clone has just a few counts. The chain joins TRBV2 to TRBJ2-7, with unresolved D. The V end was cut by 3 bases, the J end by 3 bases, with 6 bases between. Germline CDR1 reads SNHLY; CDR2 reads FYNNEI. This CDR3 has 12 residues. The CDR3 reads CASSEGSYEQYF. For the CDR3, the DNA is TGTGCCAGCAGTGAGGGCAGCTACGAGCAGTACTTC.

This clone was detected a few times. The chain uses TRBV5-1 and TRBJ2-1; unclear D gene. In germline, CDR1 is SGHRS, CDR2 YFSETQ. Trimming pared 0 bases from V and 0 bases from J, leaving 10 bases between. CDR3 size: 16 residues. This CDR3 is CASSLVGSSSYNEQFF. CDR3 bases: TGCGCCAGCAGCTTGGTTGGTTCGAGCTCCTACAATGAGCAGTTCTTC. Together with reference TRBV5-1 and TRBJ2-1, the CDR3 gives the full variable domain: KAGVTQTPRYLIKTRGQQVTLSCSPISGHRSVSWYQQTPGQGLQFLFEYFSETQRNKGNFPGRFSGRQFSNSRSEMNVSTLELGDSALYLCASSLVGSSSYNEQFFGPGTRLTVL.